This TCR beta chain was sequenced for a study of identical twins. TCRdb ran MiXCR on the 5' RACE reads and lists one entry per CDR3 protein. The sample has under 500,000 distinct CDR3 sequences; roughly an eighth are singletons. This CDR3 comprises 13 residues. The germline CDR1 and CDR2 sequences are SQVTM and ANQGSEA. V was clipped by 4 bases and J by 9 bases; unmatched bases: 12. In addition, the sample was reused for a study of yellow fever vaccine responses in identical twins.

The V gene is TRBV29-1, the J gene TRBJ2-7, with 7 bases lining up with TRBD1. The sequence was obtained from a woman younger than 35 in good health. The sample was CD4+ T cells sorted from blood. CDR3 sequence (DNA): TGCAGCGTTGCCAGACAGGGCCCCGTCGGGCAGTACTTC. Translation gives CSVARQGPVGQYF.